What follows is one T cell receptor beta chain and its context. Its cognate antigen is unknown. The data were obtained in a study of CXCR3-negative and CXCR3-positive naive CD8 T cells. Study-level results: Against CXCR3-negative naive cells, CXCR3-positive naive cells showed more hydrophobic TRB CDR3s. Naive subsets had comparable surface CD5; TCR strength was inferred from TRB CDR3 properties.

Researchers prepared the TRB cDNA libraries using 5' RACE with UMI labels. Reprocessing the 5' RACE reads, TCRdb reports a single entry for every CDR3 protein and omits DNA. The table lists 55,000 to 65,000 distinct CDR3 sequences, with 0.5% to 0.55% in the top ten. The CDR3 sequence is 17 residues long. Germline assignment: CDR1 SQVTM and CDR2 ANQGSEA. The J gene is TRBJ2-2, the V gene TRBV29-1; TCRdb calls TRBD1, which cannot be checked without DNA. The origin of this receptor is a human donor in good health. Some clones in this sample may be carry-over from other donors' samples. The sequencing sample was made of naive CXCR3+ CD8+ T cells from blood. Subset in this sample: CD45RO-CCR7+CD27+CD95- naive CD8+ T cells expressing CXCR3 (TNR3+). CDR3 sequence reads: CSVEEPHQGRNTGELFF.